This record concerns one T cell receptor (beta chain) sequence. This sample is part of a study of T-cell memory formation after mild COVID-19. A single record per CDR3 protein comes from TCRdb applying MiXCR to the 5' RACE reads. This table holds around 310,000 distinct CDR3 sequences, 15% found once. The length of the CDR3 is 13 residues. The germline V and J ends were trimmed by 2 bases and 4 bases, with 8 bases remaining between them. Sequencing used PBMCs or a T cell subset sorted from them (not recorded which). This clonotype originated in a man aged 18-30 years who had mild COVID-19 (a few samples of this study predate the infection). Cell type and time point are not known. The V gene is TRBV12-3 or TRBV12-4, the J gene TRBJ1-1, with D possibly TRBD1 on 5 matching bases. The CDR3 loop reads CASSLTRVTEAFF. CDR3 nucleotide sequence: TGTGCCAGCAGTTTAACCAGGGTCACTGAAGCTTTCTTT.